This T cell receptor (beta chain) was documented in a study of regulatory T cells in long-lasting Graves disease. Overall study context: Patients newly diagnosed with Graves' had been on antithyroid drugs for under 3 months.

This clonotype was seen a few times. Time point noted: newly diagnosed GD, antithyroid drugs for less than 3 months. PBMC RNA served as the TCR library source. iRepertoire HTBI primers and Arm-PCR of CDR3 regions built TCR beta libraries. Via MiXCR, TCRdb re-called the multiplex PCR reads, giving one row per CDR3 protein. The sample records 350,000 to 500,000 distinct CDR3 sequences, 12% to 15% being singletons. These same data were also listed under a study on T cells in Graves' hyperthyroidism and ophthalmopathy. From that report: HTBI primers were used for first-round RT-PCR of the TCR CDR3.

The TCR comes from a woman between 50 and 59 years old with Graves disease. This specimen was peripheral blood mononuclear cells (PBMCs), taken at new diagnosis, from a patient treated with antithyroid drugs.

The chain's CDR3 is CATSDPLGQRGTGELFF. CDR3 in DNA: TGTGCCACCAGTGATCCTCTGGGACAGAGGGGGACCGGGGAGCTGTTTTTT. The rearrangement joins TRBV24-1 to TRBJ2-2; TRBD1 matches at 7 bases. The germline gives CDR1 KGHDR, CDR2 SFDVKD. The CDR3 sequence is 17 residues long. With V trimmed by 3 bases and J by 5 bases, 11 bases remained unmatched.